The 19 T cell receptor beta chains reported below all come from one sample, sequenced in a study of blood T cell repertoires in COVID-19. Using immunoSEQ multiplex PCR, the repertoire was profiled, and TCRdb retains in-frame clones only, with some absent. The sample holds 200,000 to 300,000 clones, approximately 92% seen once. Sequenced material: peripheral blood. These receptors originate from a young adult with COVID-19, enrolled during active disease.

V gene TRBV5-1 combines with J gene TRBJ2-5; 13 positions agree with TRBD2. Looked up from germline, CDR1 is SGHRS and CDR2 is YFSETQ. CDR3 length equals 16 residues. V was pared by 4 bases and J by 4 bases, with 7 bases of the junction left unmatched. The CDR3 loop is CASSQRTSGSGETQYF. As DNA, the CDR3 is TGCGCCAGCAGCCAACGGACTAGCGGGAGTGGAGAGACCCAGTACTTC.

The chain couples TRBV29-1 to TRBJ2-2; TRBD2 matches at 15 bases. Germline CDR1 SQVTM, CDR2 ANQGSEA. The CDR3 has 15 amino acids. V lost 7 bases to trimming and J lost 7 bases; unmatched junction nucleotides: 7. CDR3 in amino acids: CSANGLAGGLGELFF. In DNA, the CDR3 is TGCAGCGCTAACGGACTAGCGGGAGGGCTCGGGGAGCTGTTTTTT.

This clone was seen only once. The chain joins TRBV7-9 to TRBJ1-3, with D perhaps TRBD1 (5 bases). In germline, CDR1 is SEHNR, CDR2 FQNEAQ (reference sequence). Trimming pared 2 bases from V and 6 bases from J, leaving 14 bases between. This CDR3 is 15 amino acids long. In DNA, the CDR3 is TGTGCCAGCAGCTTAAGACAAGGGGTAGAAAACACCATATATTTT. Translation: CASSLRQGVENTIYF.

The chain recombines TRBV18 with TRBJ2-7; the D gene is possibly TRBD1 (6 bases). Trimming shortened V by 5 bases and J by 0 bases, and 14 bases separated the two germline ends. The CDR3 contains 15 residues. Germline CDR1 is KGHSH and CDR2 is LQKENI. The chain's CDR3 is CASSGGEVSSYEQYF. The CDR3 coding sequence is TGTGCCAGCTCAGGGGGCGAGGTGAGCTCCTACGAGCAGTACTTC.

The chain joins TRBV4-1 to TRBJ1-2; D not certain. Trimming took 0 bases from V and 0 from J, leaving 5 bases between them. Per the germline V gene, CDR1 is MGHRA and CDR2 is YSYEKL. The CDR3 is made up of 14 amino acids. The CDR3 protein is CASSQERANYGYTF. DNA of the CDR3: TGCGCCAGCAGCCAAGAACGGGCTAACTATGGCTACACCTTC.

The V call is TRBV10-3, the J call TRBJ1-1, with D possibly TRBD1 on 6 matching bases. The CDR3 length is 12 residues. In germline, CDR1 is ENHRY, CDR2 SYGVKD. The ends were cut back, 8 bases at V and 3 bases at J, with 10 bases in the middle. The CDR3 coding sequence is TGTGCCATCGGACAGCTTGACACTGAAGCTTTCTTT. The encoded protein is CAIGQLDTEAFF.

The chain employs TRBV3-1 (or the pseudogene TRBV3-2) and TRBJ2-5, with 12 positions matching TRBD2. The germline V gene encodes CDR1 LGHDT and CDR2 YNNKEL (reference sequence). The CDR3 is 16 residues long. Trimming cost V 2 bases and J 4 bases; bases outside gene matches: 5. The chain's CDR3 is CASSQRTGLAGETQYF. In DNA form, the CDR3 reads TGTGCCAGCAGCCAACGGACGGGACTAGCGGGAGAGACCCAGTACTTC.

The V gene is TRBV30, the J gene TRBJ2-7; D not resolved. Between the trimmed V and J ends, which lost 0 bases and 2 bases, there was a span of 11 bases. CDR1 is GTSNPN and CDR2 is SVGIG in the germline V gene (reference sequence). The CDR3 consists of 14 residues. CDR3 sequence reads: CAWSVVLDAYEQYF. Written as DNA, the CDR3 is TGTGCCTGGAGTGTAGTCCTAGACGCCTACGAGCAGTACTTC.

J is TRBJ1-2 and V is TRBV24-1; possibly TRBD1 for D (5 bases). This CDR3 has 15 amino acids. The germline gives CDR1 KGHDR, CDR2 SFDVKD. The V gene lost 3 bases and the J gene lost 0 bases, with 10 bases spanning the gap. The CDR3 reads CATSDPRGANYGYTF. In DNA, the CDR3 is TGTGCCACCAGTGATCCGCGGGGGGCTAACTATGGCTACACCTTC.

The DNA for the CDR3 is TGCGCCAGCAGCTTACAGGACTCCTACGAGCAGTACTTC. This sequence encodes CASSLQDSYEQYF. The J gene is TRBJ2-7, the V gene TRBV5-1; TRBD1 might be the D (5 bases). The CDR3 is 13 residues long. The germline CDR1 and CDR2 sequences are SGHRS and YFSETQ. Trimming took 2 bases from V and 0 from J, leaving 6 bases between them. The full variable domain, completed using reference TRBV5-1 and TRBJ2-7, is KAGVTQTPRYLIKTRGQQVTLSCSPISGHRSVSWYQQTPGQGLQFLFEYFSETQRNKGNFPGRFSGRQFSNSRSEMNVSTLELGDSALYLCASSLQDSYEQYFGPGTRLTVT.

This chain uses TRBV10-3 with TRBJ1-2; possible D gene TRBD1, 5 bases. The CDR3 contains 14 residues. Trimming shortened V by 11 bases and J by 6 bases, and 22 bases separated the two germline ends. Germline V lookup: CDR1 ENHRY, CDR2 SYGVKD. The CDR3 nucleotides read TGTGCCTCGATGAGCTCCTCCAGGGAGGATGGCTACACCTTC. The encoded protein is CASMSSSREDGYTF.

V is TRBV5-6 and J is TRBJ1-1; D remains unclear. Germline V gives CDR1 SGHDT, CDR2 YYEEEE. V was clipped by 1 base and J by 1 base, with 11 bases between them. The CDR3 covers 15 residues. CDR3 loop: CASSLIRAPNTEAFF. CDR3 nucleotide sequence: TGTGCCAGCAGCTTGATACGAGCGCCGAACACTGAAGCTTTCTTT.

For the CDR3, the DNA is TGTGCCAGCAGTTACCGACAAGGACTTAACACCGGGGAGCTGTTTTTT. This gives the protein CASSYRQGLNTGELFF. This chain links TRBV6-6 with TRBJ2-2; TRBD2 is a possible D gene (5 bases). CDR1 is MNHNY, CDR2 SVGAGI, per germline (reference sequence). Deletions cut 2 bases from V and 2 bases from J, with 12 bases between. The CDR3 is made up of 16 amino acids.

In nucleotides, the CDR3 is TGTGCCAGCAGCTGGGACAGAGCGAACACTGAAGCTTTCTTT. Translating it yields CASSWDRANTEAFF. The chain carries TRBV5-4 and TRBJ1-1; 7 positions agree with TRBD1. The ends lost 3 bases at V and 1 base at J; junction bases unmatched: 3. Germline CDR1 is SGHNT and CDR2 is YYREEE (reference sequence). This CDR3 contains 14 residues.

The CDR3 is CASSMAGLTGELFF. In DNA, the CDR3 is TGTGCCAGTAGTATGGCAGGATTAACGGGGGAGCTGTTTTTT. J is TRBJ2-2 and V is TRBV19; D not resolved. Per the germline V gene, CDR1 is LNHDA and CDR2 is SQIVND (reference sequence). This CDR3 is 14 amino acids long. Trimming shortened V by 3 bases and J by 8 bases, and 13 bases separated the two germline ends.

V is TRBV27 and J is TRBJ1-1, with D maybe TRBD1 (5 bases). Trimming stripped 3 bases from V and 4 bases from J, with 12 bases between. This CDR3 has 14 residues. Germline V gene data show CDR1 as MNHEY and CDR2 as SMNVEV (reference sequence). The CDR3 protein is CASSFSGRGTEAFF. The CDR3 coding sequence is TGTGCCAGCAGTTTCTCGGGGAGGGGCACTGAAGCTTTCTTT.

J is TRBJ2-7 and V is TRBV7-9; the D is unclear. Germline V gives CDR1 SEHNR, CDR2 FQNEAQ (reference sequence). This CDR3 has 12 residues. V lost 6 bases and J lost 2, with 8 bases in between. Written as DNA, the CDR3 is TGTGCCAGCAGTTCAGTTGCCTACGAGCAGTACTTC. Translated, it gives CASSSVAYEQYF.

About this clone: The germline gene is not matched at one end of the junction; a read error may be the cause. The chain uses TRBV27 and TRBJ1-6; D gene uncertain. Germline CDR1 MNHEY, CDR2 SMNVEV (reference sequence). CDR3 length: 13 residues. The CDR3 sequence is CASGLQKNSPLHF. In DNA form, the CDR3 reads TGTGCCAGCGGTTTGCAGAAGAATTCACCCCTCCACTTT.

The genes are TRBV2 and TRBJ2-1; TRBD1 is a possible D gene (6 bases). Germline V CDR1 and CDR2: SNHLY, FYNNEI. This CDR3 contains 13 residues. Deletions cut 6 bases from V and 5 bases from J, with 11 bases between. In nucleotides, the CDR3 is TGTGCCAGCAGCGGACAGAAGAACAATGAGCAGTTCTTC. This gives the protein CASSGQKNNEQFF.